This TCR beta chain appears in the sequencing data of a study of T cells in Graves' hyperthyroidism and ophthalmopathy. This clonotype has a count of ten or more. The CDR3 is 11 amino acids. Germline loops: CDR1 LGHDT, CDR2 YNNKEL (reference sequence). Trimming stripped 1 base from V and 8 bases from J, with 3 bases between. The blood was taken when hyperthyroidism was first diagnosed, before any ophthalmopathy symptoms showed up. The TCR beta CDR3 regions underwent amplification using RNA transcripts as the source. The study used the HTBI primer set for a first-round RT-PCR of the TCR CDR3. MiXCR was run by TCRdb on the multiplex PCR reads, yielding one entry per CDR3 protein. The sample shows over 700,000 distinct CDR3 sequences, roughly a sixth of them seen only once.

This sequence was found in a woman aged 45-65 years with Graves' hyperthyroidism that later progressed to Graves' ophthalmopathy. Material: blood. The rearrangement uses TRBV3-1 and TRBJ2-1; D uncertain. CDR3 in DNA: TGTGCCAGCAGCCAAGCGGATGAGCAGTTCTTC. Protein sequence: CASSQADEQFF.